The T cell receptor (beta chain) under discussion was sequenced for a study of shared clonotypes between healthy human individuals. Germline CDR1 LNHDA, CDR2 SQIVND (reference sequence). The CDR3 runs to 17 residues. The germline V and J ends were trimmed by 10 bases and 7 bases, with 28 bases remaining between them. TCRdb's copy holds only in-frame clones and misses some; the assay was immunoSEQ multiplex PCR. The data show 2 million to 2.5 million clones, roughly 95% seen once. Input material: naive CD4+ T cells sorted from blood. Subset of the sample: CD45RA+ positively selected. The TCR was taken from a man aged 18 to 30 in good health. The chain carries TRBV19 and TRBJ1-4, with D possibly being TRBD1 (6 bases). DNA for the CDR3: TGTGCCACCACCCCCCAGGGGCCCGGAGGCAAAGGTGAAAAACTGTTTTTT. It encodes CATTPQGPGGKGEKLFF.